Described below is a single TCR beta chain sequence and its context. As yet, its antigen is unknown. PCR primers comprised 60 Vbeta and 13 Jbeta primers. Profiled with immunoSEQ multiplex PCR; TCRdb holds only in-frame clones, not every one. The sample shows approximately 120,000 clones, less than 80% of them seen only once. This sample was included in a study of cytomegalovirus exposure and HLA in healthy donors. Overall study findings and caveats: An analysis done earlier found most TCR beta V segments productive about 90% or about 30% of the time. When analyzed later, the rates of TCR association showed variation by HLA locus, with DRB1 the most and HLA-C the fewest. An Asian-associated ancestry cluster reportedly showed fewer N-insertions than the roughly 670-donor mean in a later analysis.

V shed 2 bases and J shed 4 bases, with 11 bases lying between them. CDR3 length equals 15 residues. Germline values: CDR1 MNHNY, CDR2 SVGAGI (reference sequence). Donors consisted of healthy bone marrow donors. Material: PBMCs. The chain joins TRBV6-6 to TRBJ2-2; tentatively, D is TRBD2 (5 bases). The receptor was isolated from a woman aged 50 to 65 in good health and CMV-seropositive. The CDR3 sequence is CASSYGGSITGELFF. In DNA form, the CDR3 reads TGTGCCAGCAGTTACGGCGGGTCAATCACCGGGGAGCTGTTTTTT.